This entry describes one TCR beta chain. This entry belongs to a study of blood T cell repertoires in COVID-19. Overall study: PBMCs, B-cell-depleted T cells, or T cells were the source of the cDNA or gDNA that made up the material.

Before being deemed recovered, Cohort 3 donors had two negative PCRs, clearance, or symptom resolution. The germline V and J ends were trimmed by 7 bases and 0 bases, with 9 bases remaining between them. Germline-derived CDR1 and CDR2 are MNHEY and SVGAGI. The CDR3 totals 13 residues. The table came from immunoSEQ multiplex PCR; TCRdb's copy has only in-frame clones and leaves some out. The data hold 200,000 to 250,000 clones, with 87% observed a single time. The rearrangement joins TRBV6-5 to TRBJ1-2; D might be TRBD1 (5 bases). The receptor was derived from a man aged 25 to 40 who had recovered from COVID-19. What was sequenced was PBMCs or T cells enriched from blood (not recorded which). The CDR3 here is CASKLQANYGYTF. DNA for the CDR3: TGTGCCAGCAAATTACAGGCTAACTATGGCTACACCTTC.